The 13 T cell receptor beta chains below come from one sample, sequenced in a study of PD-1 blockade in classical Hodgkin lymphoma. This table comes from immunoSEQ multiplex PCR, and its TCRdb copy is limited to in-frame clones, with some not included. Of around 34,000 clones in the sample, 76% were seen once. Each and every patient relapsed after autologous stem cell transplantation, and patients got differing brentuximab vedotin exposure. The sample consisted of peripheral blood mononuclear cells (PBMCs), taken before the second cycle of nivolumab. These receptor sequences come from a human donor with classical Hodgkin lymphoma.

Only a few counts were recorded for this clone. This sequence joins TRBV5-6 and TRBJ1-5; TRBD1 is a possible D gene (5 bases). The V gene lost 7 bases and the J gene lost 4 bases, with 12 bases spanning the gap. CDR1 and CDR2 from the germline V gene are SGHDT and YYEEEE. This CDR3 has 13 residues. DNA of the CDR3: TGTGCCAGCCAACCGGGGCCTAATCAGCCCCAGCATTTT. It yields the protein CASQPGPNQPQHF.

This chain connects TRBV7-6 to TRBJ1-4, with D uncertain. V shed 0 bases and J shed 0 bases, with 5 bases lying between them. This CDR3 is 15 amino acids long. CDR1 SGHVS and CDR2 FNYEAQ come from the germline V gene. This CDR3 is CASSLARATNEKLFF. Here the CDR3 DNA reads TGTGCCAGCAGCTTAGCGCGGGCAACTAATGAAAAACTGTTTTTT.

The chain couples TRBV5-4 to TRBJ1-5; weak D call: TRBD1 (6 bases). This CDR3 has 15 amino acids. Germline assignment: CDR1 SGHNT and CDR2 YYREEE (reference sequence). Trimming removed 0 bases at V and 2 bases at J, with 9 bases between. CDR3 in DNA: TGTGCCAGCAGCTTGGATCCAGGGGGCAATCAGCCCCAGCATTTT. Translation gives CASSLDPGGNQPQHF.

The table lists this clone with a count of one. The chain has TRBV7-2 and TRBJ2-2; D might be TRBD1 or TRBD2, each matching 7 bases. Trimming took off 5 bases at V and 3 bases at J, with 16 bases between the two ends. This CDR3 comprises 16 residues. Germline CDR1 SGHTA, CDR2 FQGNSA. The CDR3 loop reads CASSPRQGGYTGELFF. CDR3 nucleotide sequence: TGTGCCAGCAGCCCCCGACAGGGAGGGTACACCGGGGAGCTGTTTTTT.

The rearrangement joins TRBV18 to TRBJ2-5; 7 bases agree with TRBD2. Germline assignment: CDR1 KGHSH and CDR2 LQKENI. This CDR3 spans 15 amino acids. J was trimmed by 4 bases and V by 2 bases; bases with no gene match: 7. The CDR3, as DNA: TGTGCCAGCTCACCAGGATTCGGGGAGGGAGAGACCCAGTACTTC. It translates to CASSPGFGEGETQYF.

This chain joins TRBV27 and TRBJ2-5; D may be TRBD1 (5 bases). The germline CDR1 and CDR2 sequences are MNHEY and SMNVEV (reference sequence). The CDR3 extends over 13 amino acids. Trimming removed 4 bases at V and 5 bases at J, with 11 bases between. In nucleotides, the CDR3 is TGTGCCAGCAGTTCCAGGGTGAGGGAGACCCAGTACTTC. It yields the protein CASSSRVRETQYF.

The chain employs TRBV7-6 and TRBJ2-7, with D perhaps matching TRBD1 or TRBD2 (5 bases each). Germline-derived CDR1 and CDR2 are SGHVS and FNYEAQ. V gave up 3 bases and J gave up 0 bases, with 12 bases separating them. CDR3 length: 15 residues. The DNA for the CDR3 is TGTGCCAGCAGCTTTGGGACCGAGAGCTCCTACGAGCAGTACTTC. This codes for CASSFGTESSYEQYF.

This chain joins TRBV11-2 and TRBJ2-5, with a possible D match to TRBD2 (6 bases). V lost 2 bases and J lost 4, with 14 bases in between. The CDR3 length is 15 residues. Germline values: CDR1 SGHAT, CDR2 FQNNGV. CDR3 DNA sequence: TGTGCCAGCAGCTTAATGGGGGGTGCCGCAGAGACCCAGTACTTC. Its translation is CASSLMGGAAETQYF. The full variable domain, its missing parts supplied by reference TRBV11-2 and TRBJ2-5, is EAGVAQSPRYKIIEKRQSVAFWCNPISGHATLYWYQQILGQGPKLLIQFQNNGVVDDSQLPKDRFSAERLKGVDSTLKIQPAKLEDSAVYLCASSLMGGAAETQYFGPGTRLLVL.

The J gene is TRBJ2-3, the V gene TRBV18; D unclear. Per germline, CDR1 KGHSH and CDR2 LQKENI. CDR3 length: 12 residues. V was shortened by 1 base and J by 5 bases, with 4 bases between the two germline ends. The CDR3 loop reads CASSPLVDTQYF. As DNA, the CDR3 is TGTGCCAGCTCACCACTGGTAGATACGCAGTATTTT.

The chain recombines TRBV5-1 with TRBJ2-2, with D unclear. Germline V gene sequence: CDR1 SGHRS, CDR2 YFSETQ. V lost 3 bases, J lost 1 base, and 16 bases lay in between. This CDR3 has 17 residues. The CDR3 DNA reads TGCGCCAGCAGCTCCCTTCCACAGAAAGTGAACACCGGGGAGCTGTTTTTT. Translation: CASSSLPQKVNTGELFF.

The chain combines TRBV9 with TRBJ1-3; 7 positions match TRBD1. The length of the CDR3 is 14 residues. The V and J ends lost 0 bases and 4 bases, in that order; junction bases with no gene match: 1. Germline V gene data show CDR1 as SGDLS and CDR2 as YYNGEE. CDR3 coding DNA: TGTGCCAGCAGCGTAGCGACAGGGGGAAACACCATATATTTT. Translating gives CASSVATGGNTIYF.

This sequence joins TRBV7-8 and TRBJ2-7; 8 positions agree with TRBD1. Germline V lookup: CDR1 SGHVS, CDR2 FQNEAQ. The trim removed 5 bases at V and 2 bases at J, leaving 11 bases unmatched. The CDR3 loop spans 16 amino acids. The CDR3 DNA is TGTGCCAGCAGCCCCACGTTGGGGACAGGTCCCTACGAGCAGTACTTC. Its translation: CASSPTLGTGPYEQYF.

The CDR3 reads CASSILTGYNQPQHF. DNA for the CDR3: TGTGCCAGTAGTATCCTAACAGGTTACAATCAGCCCCAGCATTTT. The chain combines TRBV19 with TRBJ1-5; perhaps TRBD1 as D (5 bases). Trimming pared 3 bases from V and 3 bases from J, leaving 12 bases between. The germline V gene has CDR1 LNHDA and CDR2 SQIVND (reference sequence). CDR3 length: 15 amino acids.